This TCR beta chain stems from a study of beta chain features in type 1 diabetes. Across the whole study: The number of sorted cells examined across all samples was under 130,000,000.

The length of the CDR3 is 15 residues. CDR1 is SGHRS, CDR2 YFSETQ, per germline. Trimming took 0 bases from V and 3 from J; bases not matched to a gene: 2. This clone was detected a few times. The antigen is not known. Study conclusions and caveats: A moderate, significant TCRB CDR3 shortening appeared in type 1 diabetes across four CD4+ subsets.

Every isolated RNA sample was fully reverse transcribed, so sequencing captured expressed TCRB transcripts. Profiled with immunoSEQ multiplex PCR; TCRdb holds only in-frame clones, not every one. The table has some 280,000 clones, over 11% seen once; the top ten hold about 0.015%. The clonotype originates from a man under 40 with type 1 diabetes. This chain connects TRBV5-1 to TRBJ1-5, with 8 bases matching TRBD1. The specimen sequenced was naive CD4+ T cells from blood. DNA for the CDR3: TGCGCCAGCAGCTTGGGGACAGGGTTCAATCAGCCCCAGCATTTT. This codes for CASSLGTGFNQPQHF.